A single sample is the source of the 18 T cell receptor beta chains below, sequenced in a study of T cell repertoires in aging, cancer and after chemotherapy. Multiplex touch-down PCR with TRB-A/B primers amplified rearranged V-D-J TRB sequences. TCRdb independently ran MiXCR on the multiplex PCR reads; one entry per CDR3 protein. This table has about 8,300 distinct CDR3 sequences, about 29% appearing once. Peripheral blood genomic DNA, not sorted cells or RNA, was the template. The sequenced material came from blood. Receptor source: a human donor in good health.

A remark on this clonotype: This may be a read error: a much more frequent sequence differs by one nucleotide. The CDR3 DNA reads as TGTGCCAGTAGGACCGTGGGGGGGATCACAGATACGCAGTATTTT. Translation gives CASRTVGGITDTQYF. The chain recombines TRBV19 with TRBJ2-3; TRBD2 agrees at 7 bases. This CDR3 has 15 amino acids. Trimming removed 6 bases from V and 2 bases from J; junction bases left unmatched: 8. Germline CDR1 reads LNHDA; CDR2 reads SQIVND (reference sequence). The whole variable domain, remainder taken from reference TRBV19 and TRBJ2-3, is DGGITQSPKYLFRKEGQNVTLSCEQNLNHDAMYWYRQDPGQGLRLIYYSQIVNDFQKGDIAEGYSVSREKKESFPLTVTSAQKNPTAFYLCASRTVGGITDTQYFGPGTRLTVL.

This chain links TRBV5-5 with TRBJ2-7; TRBD1 matches at 9 bases. Germline loops: CDR1 SGHKS, CDR2 YYEKEE (reference sequence). The CDR3 is made up of 14 amino acids. V trimming: 4 bases; J trimming: 5 bases; junction bases outside the gene matches: 7. CDR3 DNA sequence: TGTGCCAGCAGCCCAGGACAGGGGCTCAACGAGCAGTACTTC. Translating it yields CASSPGQGLNEQYF.

CDR3 in DNA: TGTGCCAGCGAAACTAGCACAGATACGCAGTATTTT. It yields the protein CASETSTDTQYF. The chain joins TRBV6-2 or TRBV6-3 to TRBJ2-3; D gene ambiguous. The V end lost 8 bases, the J end lost 0 bases, and 6 bases lay between the germline ends. The length of the CDR3 is 12 residues. Germline-derived CDR1 and CDR2 are MNHEY and SVGEGT.

In its sample, this clonotype was seen a few times. The CDR3 reads CASSQPGLSQFDEQFF. The CDR3 DNA sequence: TGTGCCAGCAGCCAACCGGGACTATCTCAATTCGATGAGCAGTTCTTC. The rearrangement uses TRBV5-6 and TRBJ2-1, with TRBD2 matching 7 bases. Per germline, CDR1 SGHDT and CDR2 YYEEEE. With 4 bases clipped from V and 8 bases from J, the junction kept 15 bases outside the gene matches. The CDR3 sequence is 16 residues long.

The V and J genes are TRBV13 and TRBJ2-7; a possible D gene is TRBD2 (5 bases). The V gene lost 2 bases and the J gene lost 2 bases, with 10 bases spanning the gap. This CDR3 has 14 amino acids. The germline gives CDR1 PRHDT, CDR2 FYEKMQ (reference sequence). The CDR3 nucleotides read TGTGCCAGCAGCTTAAGCGGCGCGGCCTACGAGCAGTACTTC. As protein: CASSLSGAAYEQYF. The entire variable domain, with the rest obtained from reference TRBV13 and TRBJ2-7, is as follows: AAGVIQSPRHLIKEKRETATLKCYPIPRHDTVYWYQQGPGQDPQFLISFYEKMQSDKGSIPDRFSAQQFSDYHSELNMSSLELGDSALYFCASSLSGAAYEQYFGPGTRLTVT.

This clonotype was recorded a few times. The chain combines TRBV5-4 with TRBJ2-7; 8 bases match TRBD1. V lost 1 base and J lost 1; bases outside the gene matches: 1. CDR3 size: 14 residues. Per germline, CDR1 SGHNT and CDR2 YYREEE (reference sequence). The CDR3: CASSLRTGSYEQYF. The DNA for the CDR3 is TGTGCCAGCAGCTTGAGGACAGGGTCCTACGAGCAGTACTTC. The variable domain in full, with the rest retrieved from reference TRBV5-4 and TRBJ2-7, is ETGVTQSPTHLIKTRGQQVTLRCSSQSGHNTVSWYQQALGQGPQFIFQYYREEENGRGNFPPRFSGLQFPNYSSELNVNALELDDSALYLCASSLRTGSYEQYFGPGTRLTVT.

Turning to this clonotype: It is unclear where the CDR3 begins or ends on the DNA, so no DNA is shown, and the CDR3 is as TCRdb lists it. The V gene is TRBV6-5, the J gene TRBJ2-2; no check of the table's D call, TRBD2, against the DNA was made. CDR1 and CDR2 from the germline V gene are MNHEY and SVGAGI. The CDR3 spans 24 amino acids, including both terminal residues. The CDR3 spells CASSESQSGANVLTFGAGTGELFF.

V usage is TRBV12-3 or TRBV12-4 and J usage is TRBJ2-7; possibly TRBD1 for D (6 bases). The CDR3 totals 15 residues. Trimming shortened V by 4 bases and J by 2 bases, and 15 bases separated the two germline ends. The CDR3 spells CASSSPGQGPYEQYF. For the CDR3, the DNA is TGTGCCAGCAGTTCCCCCGGGCAGGGGCCCTACGAGCAGTACTTC.

This chain joins TRBV6-5 and TRBJ2-3, with 8 bases aligning to TRBD2. The germline gives CDR1 MNHEY, CDR2 SVGAGI. J was trimmed by 4 bases and V by 7 bases; bases with no gene match: 4. The length of the CDR3 is 13 residues. The CDR3 is CASTLGGADTQYF. Here the CDR3 DNA reads TGTGCCAGCACCCTCGGGGGGGCAGATACGCAGTATTTT.

The rearrangement uses TRBV6-5 and TRBJ2-4; 14 bases are shared with TRBD2. The V gene's germline CDR1 is MNHEY and CDR2 SVGAGI. The CDR3 extends over 16 amino acids. J lost 9 bases, V lost 6 bases, and 10 bases had no gene match. CDR3 coding DNA: TGTGCCAGCAGCTCAGGACTAGCGGGGGGAACCGGCATTCAGTACTTC. It translates to CASSSGLAGGTGIQYF.

This clonotype was observed a handful of times. This chain links TRBV6-4 with TRBJ2-7; D is undetermined. This CDR3 spans 11 amino acids. V dropped 2 bases and J dropped 4 bases, with 3 bases sitting between them. The germline V gene encodes CDR1 MRHNA and CDR2 SNTAGT. The CDR3 sequence is CASSDGYEQYF. The CDR3 DNA sequence: TGTGCCAGCAGTGACGGTTACGAGCAGTACTTC.

The CDR3 spells CASSAPKTGNTEAFF. The CDR3 DNA reads TGTGCCAGTAGCGCCCCCAAGACAGGGAACACTGAAGCTTTCTTT. The V call is TRBV19, the J call TRBJ1-1, with D possibly matching TRBD1 (6 bases). Trimming took 6 bases from V and 1 from J, leaving 15 bases between them. The CDR3 is 15 residues long. Germline lookup yields CDR1 LNHDA and CDR2 SQIVND (reference sequence). The full variable domain, its missing parts supplied by reference TRBV19 and TRBJ1-1, is DGGITQSPKYLFRKEGQNVTLSCEQNLNHDAMYWYRQDPGQGLRLIYYSQIVNDFQKGDIAEGYSVSREKKESFPLTVTSAQKNPTAFYLCASSAPKTGNTEAFFGQGTRLTVV.

Notes on this clonotype: A much larger clone is a single base away; this may be a read error. The rearrangement uses TRBV12-3 or TRBV12-4 and TRBJ2-3, with D possibly matching TRBD1 (6 bases). The CDR3 contains 17 residues. V was clipped by 8 bases and J by 2 bases, with 23 bases between them. The CDR3 DNA follows: TGTGCCAGCGAGGGTGAGGAAAGCAGGGACATCACAGATACGCAGTATTTT. Protein product: CASEGEESRDITDTQYF.

This clonotype showed up just a few times. The CDR3 sequence is CASGVTSYEQYF. Written as DNA, the CDR3 is TGTGCCAGCGGGGTAACCTCCTACGAGCAGTACTTC. The chain employs TRBV6-1 and TRBJ2-7, with D uncertain. This CDR3 contains 12 residues. The germline V and J ends were trimmed by 8 bases and 0 bases, with 8 bases remaining between them. Germline CDR1 is MNHNS and CDR2 is SASEGT.

The V call is TRBV6-5, the J call TRBJ2-7; maybe TRBD1 (5 bases). V lost 2 bases to trimming and J lost 6 bases, with 11 bases between them. This CDR3 comprises 13 residues. Germline V gene lookup returns CDR1 MNHEY and CDR2 SVGAGI. The CDR3 reads CASSYTRAGEQYF. CDR3 bases: TGTGCCAGCAGTTACACCAGGGCTGGCGAGCAGTACTTC.

The rearrangement joins TRBV6-2 or TRBV6-3 to TRBJ2-7; a possible D gene is TRBD2 (5 bases). The germline CDR1 and CDR2 sequences are MNHEY and SVGEGT. This CDR3 has 13 residues. Trimming pared 0 bases from V and 2 bases from J, leaving 5 bases between. The CDR3 sequence: CASSYSRAYEQYF. CDR3 sequence (DNA): TGTGCCAGCAGTTACTCGAGGGCCTACGAGCAGTACTTC.

This clonotype turned up a few times. This chain links TRBV18 with TRBJ1-1, with D perhaps matching TRBD1 (6 bases). This CDR3 is 14 amino acids long. The ends were cut back, 2 bases at V and 8 bases at J, with 15 bases in the middle. From germline, CDR1 is KGHSH and CDR2 LQKENI. Here the CDR3 reads CASSPSVTGTEAFF. The DNA of the CDR3 is TGTGCCAGCTCACCATCGGTTACAGGGACCGAAGCTTTCTTT.

A few counts support this clonotype. The chain joins TRBV27 to TRBJ2-2; 12 nucleotides line up with TRBD2. This CDR3 is built from 18 residues. V shed 6 bases, J shed 1 base, and the junction held 9 bases outside the gene matches. Per the germline V gene, CDR1 is MNHEY and CDR2 is SMNVEV (reference sequence). This CDR3 reads CASSLTPGLAGNTGELFF. The CDR3 nucleotides are TGTGCCAGCAGCCTTACCCCGGGACTAGCGGGGAACACCGGGGAGCTGTTTTTT.